This T cell receptor beta chain is drawn from a study of cytomegalovirus exposure and HLA in healthy donors. On this clone: Its matching antigen is unknown.

Germline V lookup: CDR1 WNHNN, CDR2 SYGVQD (reference sequence). The CDR3 totals 13 residues. V gave up 8 bases and J gave up 0 bases, with 10 bases separating them. Use of 60 Vbeta and 13 Jbeta primers characterized the PCR. Profiling relied on immunoSEQ multiplex PCR, and the TCRdb table lists in-frame clones only, not all of them. This specimen shows about 200,000 clones; the ten leading clones hold 1.1%. Study conclusions and caveats: Later analysis associated a missense DCLRE1C variant with TCR beta V- and J-gene trimming. It emerged from a later analysis that several of the most significant clusters appeared to be linked to common viral pathogens. Confirmation in vitro established that a few CMV-associated chains were specific for CMV antigens. Most of the CMV-associated TCR beta chains (in a later analysis) appeared to be HLA-restricted.

The chain recombines TRBV10-1 with TRBJ1-2, with D possibly TRBD1 on 6 matching bases. The origin of this receptor is a girl under 10 years old in good health and CMV-seropositive. Sequencing input: PBMCs. The CDR3 spells CASSGQTNYGYTF. CDR3 DNA sequence: TGCGCCAGCTCCGGACAGACTAACTATGGCTACACCTTC.